Presented here are 32 T cell receptor beta chains from one specimen sequenced in a study of blood T cell repertoires in COVID-19. The assay was immunoSEQ multiplex PCR, and TCRdb's table has in-frame clones only and misses some. The sample holds about 170,000 clones, around 80% seen once. Sequenced sample: peripheral blood. The receptors originated from a woman aged 70-85 years with acute or convalescent COVID-19.

The V gene is TRBV15, the J gene TRBJ2-1; maybe TRBD2 (6 bases). The CDR3 is made up of 13 amino acids. Germline CDR1 LNHNV, CDR2 YYDKDF (reference sequence). The V and J ends lost 5 bases and 3 bases respectively, with 8 bases between them. CDR3: CATSGDFYNEQFF. As DNA, the CDR3 is TGTGCCACCAGCGGGGACTTCTACAATGAGCAGTTCTTC.

The rearrangement uses TRBV7-3 and TRBJ2-5, with 8 nucleotides matching TRBD1. This CDR3 is 14 amino acids long. V shed 5 bases and J 3 bases; nucleotides not matched to a gene: 5. Germline-derived CDR1 and CDR2 are SGHTA and FQGTGA. The CDR3 spells CASSRTGSKETQYF. The DNA for the CDR3 is TGTGCCAGCAGCCGGACAGGGTCGAAAGAGACCCAGTACTTC.

This sequence joins TRBV19 and TRBJ1-2; TRBD1 matches at 7 bases. After removal of 6 bases from V and 7 bases from J, the junction contained 8 bases not matched to a gene. CDR1 and CDR2 from the germline V gene are LNHDA and SQIVND (reference sequence). The CDR3 loop spans 13 amino acids. The CDR3 reads CASRATGDRGYTF. For the CDR3, the DNA is TGTGCCAGTAGGGCTACAGGGGACCGTGGCTACACCTTC.

The chain recombines TRBV19 with TRBJ1-5; 7 bases are a match to TRBD1. This CDR3 contains 15 residues. Germline V lookup: CDR1 LNHDA, CDR2 SQIVND (reference sequence). The V and J ends lost 6 bases and 3 bases, in that order; junction bases with no gene match: 8. CDR3 coding DNA: TGTGCCAGTAGGGCGGAGGGGGCCGACAATCAGCCCCAGCATTTT. Translation gives CASRAEGADNQPQHF.

The chain combines TRBV7-2 with TRBJ1-6; D possibly corresponds to TRBD1 (5 bases). Trimming stripped 2 bases from V and 0 bases from J, with 17 bases between. Germline loops: CDR1 SGHTA, CDR2 FQGNSA. The length of the CDR3 is 19 residues. The CDR3 nucleotides read TGTGCCAGCAGCTTATCCTCAGGGTGGCTTAGCTCCTATAATTCACCCCTCCACTTT. The encoded protein is CASSLSSGWLSSYNSPLHF.

The CDR3 spells CSVGRENTEAFF. The CDR3 region has the DNA TGCAGCGTTGGCCGGGAGAACACTGAAGCTTTCTTT. The V gene is TRBV29-1, the J gene TRBJ1-1; D not certain. The CDR3 is 12 residues long. CDR1 is SQVTM and CDR2 is ANQGSEA in the germline V gene. Trimming shortened V by 4 bases and J by 1 base, and 7 bases separated the two germline ends.

This clone was seen more than once but under ten times. The V gene is TRBV5-1, the J gene TRBJ2-5, with TRBD1 as a possible D gene (6 bases). The V and J ends lost 6 bases and 2 bases respectively, with 11 bases between them. The CDR3 consists of 13 residues. Germline assignment: CDR1 SGHRS and CDR2 YFSETQ. CDR3 protein: CASKETGQETQYF. The CDR3 DNA reads TGCGCCAGCAAGGAGACAGGACAAGAGACCCAGTACTTC.

The chain carries TRBV28 and TRBJ1-1; 9 bases align to TRBD1. The V gene's germline CDR1 is MDHEN and CDR2 SYDVKM. Germline trimming cut 6 bases from V and 4 bases from J; bases unmatched to any gene: 3. This CDR3 is 13 amino acids long. The DNA of the CDR3 is TGTGCCAGCAGAACGACAGGGGGCACTGAAGCTTTCTTT. Translated, it gives CASRTTGGTEAFF.

This sequence joins TRBV6-2 or TRBV6-3 and TRBJ2-2, with TRBD1 identical over 9 bases. The J segment lost 3 bases and the V segment lost 4 bases, leaving 6 bases of the junction unmatched. CDR3 length: 16 residues. Germline values: CDR1 MNHEY, CDR2 SVGEGT. As DNA, the CDR3 is TGTGCCAGCAGTTCCCAACAGGGGGCGGACACCGGGGAGCTGTTTTTT. Its translation: CASSSQQGADTGELFF.

This clone showed up just a few times. The chain has TRBV19 and TRBJ2-7; D is possibly TRBD1 (6 bases). This CDR3 is 15 amino acids long. Trimming took off 3 bases at V and 7 bases at J, with 19 bases between the two ends. The germline V gene has CDR1 LNHDA and CDR2 SQIVND (reference sequence). The CDR3 sequence is CASSMRTAQKWEQYF. CDR3 sequence (DNA): TGTGCCAGTAGTATGAGGACAGCTCAGAAGTGGGAGCAGTACTTC. The full variable domain, with the rest looked up from reference TRBV19 and TRBJ2-7, is DGGITQSPKYLFRKEGQNVTLSCEQNLNHDAMYWYRQDPGQGLRLIYYSQIVNDFQKGDIAEGYSVSREKKESFPLTVTSAQKNPTAFYLCASSMRTAQKWEQYFGPGTRLTVT.

V usage is TRBV5-1 and J usage is TRBJ1-1, with no clear D. Trimming left V 0 bases short and J 5 bases short, with 11 bases between. The CDR3 consists of 14 residues. Germline CDR1 SGHRS, CDR2 YFSETQ. The CDR3 DNA follows: TGCGCCAGCAGCTTGGACGGGAGTGGGACTGAAGCTTTCTTT. Encoded protein: CASSLDGSGTEAFF.

The chain is built from TRBV19 and TRBJ1-6; 9 nucleotides align to TRBD1. Germline CDR1 reads LNHDA; CDR2 reads SQIVND (reference sequence). J was trimmed by 10 bases and V by 4 bases; bases with no gene match: 8. The length of the CDR3 is 15 residues. The CDR3 nucleotides read TGTGCCAGTAGTACCTACAGGGGGCTTAGATCACCCCTCCACTTT. It is translated as CASSTYRGLRSPLHF.

The chain carries TRBV30 and TRBJ1-6; D is unresolved. The CDR3 extends over 15 amino acids. The V gene lost 4 bases and the J gene lost 2 bases, with 12 bases spanning the gap. Germline assignment: CDR1 GTSNPN and CDR2 SVGIG (reference sequence). The CDR3 reads CAWNTRVPYNSPLHF. The CDR3 coding sequence is TGTGCCTGGAATACGAGGGTCCCCTATAATTCACCCCTCCACTTT.

V is TRBV18 and J is TRBJ1-2; weak D call: TRBD1 (5 bases). The CDR3 is 14 residues long. V was trimmed by 7 bases and J by 2 bases, leaving 14 bases between them. CDR1 KGHSH and CDR2 LQKENI come from the germline V gene. The CDR3, as DNA: TGTGCCAGCTTACCCGCAGGGAGGAACTATGGCTACACCTTC. It yields the protein CASLPAGRNYGYTF.

The chain combines TRBV10-2 with TRBJ2-3; 7 bases match TRBD2. This CDR3 has 16 residues. After removal of 1 base from V and 3 bases from J, the junction contained 7 bases not matched to a gene. The germline V gene has CDR1 WSHSY and CDR2 SAAADI. The CDR3 loop reads CASSEFAGVGTDTQYF. The DNA of the CDR3 is TGCGCCAGCAGTGAGTTTGCGGGAGTGGGTACAGATACGCAGTATTTT.

The genes are TRBV2 and TRBJ1-1; D not resolved. The CDR3 is 13 residues long. Germline V gives CDR1 SNHLY, CDR2 FYNNEI. With 6 bases removed from V and 2 bases from J, the gap between germline ends came to 10 bases. In nucleotides, the CDR3 is TGTGCCAGCAGGTTACAGCACAACACTGAAGCTTTCTTT. Its protein is CASRLQHNTEAFF.

The chain couples TRBV6-6 to TRBJ1-5; 8 bases match TRBD1. J lost 6 bases, V lost 6 bases, and 13 bases had no gene match. The CDR3 runs 16 residues. Germline V CDR1 and CDR2: MNHNY, SVGAGI (reference sequence). The CDR3 reads CASSPPVDRVFQPQHF. The CDR3 DNA is TGTGCCAGCAGCCCTCCGGTGGACAGGGTTTTTCAGCCCCAGCATTTT.

V and J are TRBV28 and TRBJ1-1; D not resolved. The CDR3 covers 15 residues. The V and J ends lost 2 bases and 3 bases respectively, with 13 bases between them. Germline-derived CDR1 and CDR2 are MDHEN and SYDVKM. The CDR3 DNA sequence: TGTGCCAGCAGTTTAATCTCCCAGGCGTACACTGAAGCTTTCTTT. Amino acid sequence: CASSLISQAYTEAFF.

V is TRBV9 and J is TRBJ2-5; the D is unclear. Trimming removed 0 bases from V and 3 bases from J, with 6 bases in between. Germline CDR1 and CDR2: SGDLS and YYNGEE. CDR3 length: 13 residues. CDR3 DNA: TGTGCCAGCAGCGTAGGTCCGGAAGAGACCCAGTACTTC. Translated: CASSVGPEETQYF.

This chain connects TRBV6-2 or TRBV6-3 to TRBJ1-1, with D maybe TRBD1 (5 bases). Germline values: CDR1 MNHEY, CDR2 SVGEGT. The V and J ends lost 2 bases and 5 bases respectively, with 6 bases between them. The CDR3 contains 12 residues. The CDR3, as DNA: TGTGCCAGCAGTTACGGGGGGACTGAAGCTTTCTTT. Protein product: CASSYGGTEAFF.

The rearrangement links TRBV19 to TRBJ1-1, with unresolved D. Trimming took off 7 bases at V and 1 base at J, with 7 bases between the two ends. The germline gives CDR1 LNHDA, CDR2 SQIVND (reference sequence). This CDR3 spans 12 amino acids. The CDR3 loop reads CASKQQNTEAFF. The DNA of the CDR3 is TGTGCCAGTAAACAGCAGAACACTGAAGCTTTCTTT.

The chain's CDR3 is CASKLNGIRGNTEAFF. Here the CDR3 DNA reads TGTGCCAGCAAACTTAACGGGATCAGGGGAAACACTGAAGCTTTCTTT. This chain links TRBV3-1 (or the pseudogene TRBV3-2) with TRBJ1-1; the D gene is possibly TRBD1 (6 bases). CDR1 is LGHDT and CDR2 is YNNKEL in the germline V gene (reference sequence). The CDR3 runs to 16 residues. V lost 7 bases and J 2 bases, leaving 20 bases between the germline ends.

The chain has TRBV3-1 (or the pseudogene TRBV3-2) and TRBJ2-5; 10 bases align to TRBD2. CDR1 and CDR2 (germline): LGHDT, YNNKEL (reference sequence). Trimming took 0 bases from V and 3 from J; bases not matched to a gene: 4. The CDR3 extends over 16 amino acids. DNA of the CDR3: TGTGCCAGCAGCCAAGAGAGGACTAGCGGTGAAGAGACCCAGTACTTC. Its translation is CASSQERTSGEETQYF.

The genes are TRBV30 and TRBJ2-1, with 8 bases lining up with TRBD2. CDR3 length: 13 residues. V gave up 6 bases and J gave up 4 bases; unmatched junction bases: 5. CDR1 and CDR2 (germline): GTSNPN, SVGIG (reference sequence). CDR3 amino acids: CACSVAGYNEQFF. The CDR3 DNA reads TGTGCCTGTTCAGTAGCGGGGTACAATGAGCAGTTCTTC.

Regarding this clone: Other DNA sequences in this sample translate to the same CDR3. The chain joins TRBV10-3 to TRBJ1-2, with D possibly matching TRBD1 (5 bases). The CDR3 sequence is 13 residues long. V was clipped by 2 bases and J by 8 bases, with 12 bases between them. Germline CDR1 is ENHRY and CDR2 is SYGVKD. CDR3 loop: CAISEMGEVGYTF. In DNA form, the CDR3 reads TGTGCCATCAGTGAGATGGGGGAGGTGGGCTACACCTTC.

This chain joins TRBV29-1 and TRBJ2-5, with D perhaps TRBD2 (5 bases). Trimming took off 4 bases at V and 1 base at J, with 10 bases between the two ends. Germline CDR1 and CDR2: SQVTM and ANQGSEA. The CDR3 has 13 residues. This CDR3 is CSVVGRGQETQYF. CDR3 bases: TGCAGCGTTGTCGGCCGGGGCCAAGAGACCCAGTACTTC.

V is TRBV7-8 and J is TRBJ2-1, with 12 bases identical to TRBD2. CDR3 length: 18 amino acids. Trimming at V came to 5 bases and at J to 0 bases, leaving 8 bases not matched to a gene. Germline lookup yields CDR1 SGHVS and CDR2 FQNEAQ. This CDR3 is CASSTRTSGGSSYNEQFF. DNA of the CDR3: TGTGCCAGCAGCACGAGAACTAGCGGGGGGAGCTCCTACAATGAGCAGTTCTTC.

This clone was counted only a few times. The V and J genes are TRBV7-9 and TRBJ2-3, with TRBD2 as a possible D gene (6 bases). CDR1 SEHNR and CDR2 FQNEAQ come from the germline V gene (reference sequence). The CDR3 covers 16 residues. Between the trimmed V and J ends, which lost 1 base and 5 bases, there was a span of 16 bases. CDR3 bases: TGTGCCAGCAGCTTAGGGTCAGGGACTTTGGAAGATACGCAGTATTTT. Its translation is CASSLGSGTLEDTQYF.

The rearrangement joins TRBV28 to TRBJ1-6, with 10 bases that match TRBD1. Germline CDR1 and CDR2: MDHEN and SYDVKM. V trimming: 5 bases; J trimming: 6 bases; junction bases outside the gene matches: 7. There are 16 residues in the CDR3. CDR3 nucleotides: TGTGCCAGCAGTATAGACAGGGGGCATGGTAATTCACCCCTCCACTTT. Translating gives CASSIDRGHGNSPLHF.

The chain couples TRBV13 to TRBJ1-5; 7 bases match TRBD1. The CDR3 length is 16 residues. Germline V gene sequence: CDR1 PRHDT, CDR2 FYEKMQ (reference sequence). After removal of 0 bases from V and 3 bases from J, the junction contained 5 bases not matched to a gene. The CDR3 spells CASSLGLTGVNQPQHF. For the CDR3, the DNA is TGTGCCAGCAGCTTAGGCCTAACAGGGGTCAATCAGCCCCAGCATTTT.

V gene TRBV7-2 combines with J gene TRBJ1-2; D is possibly TRBD1 (5 bases). Trimming cost V 3 bases and J 9 bases, with 17 bases left between them. The CDR3 consists of 14 residues. The germline gives CDR1 SGHTA, CDR2 FQGNSA. This CDR3 reads CASSLGGLRTSYTF. For the CDR3, the DNA is TGTGCCAGCAGCTTGGGGGGACTCCGAACGAGCTACACCTTC. The entire variable domain, with the rest obtained from reference TRBV7-2 and TRBJ1-2, is as follows: GAGVSQSPSNKVTEKGKDVELRCDPISGHTALYWYRQSLGQGLEFLIYFQGNSAPDKSGLPSDRFSAERTGGSVSTLTIQRTQQEDSAVYLCASSLGGLRTSYTFGSGTRLTVV.

The V call is TRBV5-4, the J call TRBJ2-1; 10 nucleotides agree with TRBD1. Trimming took 4 bases from V and 10 from J; bases not matched to a gene: 5. Germline lookup yields CDR1 SGHNT and CDR2 YYREEE (reference sequence). There are 13 residues in the CDR3. CDR3 in amino acids: CASSGDRGREQFF. CDR3 DNA sequence: TGTGCCAGCAGCGGGGACAGGGGACGAGAGCAGTTCTTC.